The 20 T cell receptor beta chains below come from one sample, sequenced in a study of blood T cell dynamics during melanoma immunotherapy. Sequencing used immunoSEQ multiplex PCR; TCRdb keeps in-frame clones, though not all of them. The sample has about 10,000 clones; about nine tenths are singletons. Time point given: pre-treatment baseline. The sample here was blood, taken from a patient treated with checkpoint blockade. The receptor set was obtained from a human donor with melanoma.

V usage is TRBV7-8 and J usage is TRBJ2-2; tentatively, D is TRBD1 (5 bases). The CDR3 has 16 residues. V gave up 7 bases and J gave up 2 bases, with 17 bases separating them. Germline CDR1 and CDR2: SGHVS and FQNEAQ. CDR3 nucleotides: TGTGCCAGCAACGCCTTGGGGCAGATTAACACCGGGGAGCTGTTTTTT. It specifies CASNALGQINTGELFF. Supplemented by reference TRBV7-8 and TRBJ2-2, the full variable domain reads GAGVSQSPRYKVAKRGQDVALRCDPISGHVSLFWYQQALGQGPEFLTYFQNEAQLDKSGLPSDRFFAERPEGSVSTLKIQRTQQEDSAVYLCASNALGQINTGELFFGEGSRLTVL.

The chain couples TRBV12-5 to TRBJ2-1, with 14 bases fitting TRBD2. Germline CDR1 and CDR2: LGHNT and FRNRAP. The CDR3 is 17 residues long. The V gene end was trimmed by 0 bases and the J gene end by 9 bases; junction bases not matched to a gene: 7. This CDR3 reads CASGLVGLAGGRGEQFF. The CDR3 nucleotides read TGTGCTAGTGGTTTGGTAGGACTAGCGGGAGGCCGAGGTGAGCAGTTCTTC. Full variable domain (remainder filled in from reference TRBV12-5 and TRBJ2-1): DARVTQTPRHKVTEMGQEVTMRCQPILGHNTVFWYRQTMMQGLELLAYFRNRAPLDDSGMPKDRFSAEMPDATLATLKIQPSEPRDSAVYFCASGLVGLAGGRGEQFFGPGTRLTVL.

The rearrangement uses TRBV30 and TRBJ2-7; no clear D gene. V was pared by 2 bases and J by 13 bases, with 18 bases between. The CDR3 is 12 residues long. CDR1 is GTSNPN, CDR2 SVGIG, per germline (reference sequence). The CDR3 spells CAWSPQSAGHYF. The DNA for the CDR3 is TGTGCCTGGAGTCCTCAAAGCGCCGGGCACTACTTC.

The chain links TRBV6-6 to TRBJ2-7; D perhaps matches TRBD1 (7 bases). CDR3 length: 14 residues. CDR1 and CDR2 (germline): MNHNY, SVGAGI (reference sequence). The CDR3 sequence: CTSSIQGGPYEQYV. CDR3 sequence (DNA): TGTACCAGCAGTATCCAGGGGGGTCCCTACGAGCAGTACGTC.

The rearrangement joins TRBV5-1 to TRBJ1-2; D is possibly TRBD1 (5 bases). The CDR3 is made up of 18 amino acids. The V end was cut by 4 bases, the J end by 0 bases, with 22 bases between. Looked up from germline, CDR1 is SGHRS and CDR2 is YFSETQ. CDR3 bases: TGCGCCAGCAGCCTTAGGGCCGCAGGGTTTACAGCTAACTATGGCTACACCTTC. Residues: CASSLRAAGFTANYGYTF. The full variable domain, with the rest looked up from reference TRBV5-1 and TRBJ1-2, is KAGVTQTPRYLIKTRGQQVTLSCSPISGHRSVSWYQQTPGQGLQFLFEYFSETQRNKGNFPGRFSGRQFSNSRSEMNVSTLELGDSALYLCASSLRAAGFTANYGYTFGSGTRLTVV.

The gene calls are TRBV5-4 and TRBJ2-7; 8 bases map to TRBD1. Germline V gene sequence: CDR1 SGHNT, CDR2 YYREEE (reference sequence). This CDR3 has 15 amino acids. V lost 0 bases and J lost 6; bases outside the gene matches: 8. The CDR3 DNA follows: TGTGCCAGCAGCTTGGGACAGGGGACGTTGAGCGAGCAGTACTTC. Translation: CASSLGQGTLSEQYF.

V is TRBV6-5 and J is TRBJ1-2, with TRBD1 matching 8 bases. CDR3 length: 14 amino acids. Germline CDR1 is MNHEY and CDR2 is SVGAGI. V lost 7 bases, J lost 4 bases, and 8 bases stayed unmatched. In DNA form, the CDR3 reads TGTGCCAGCACCGACAGGGGCCGGGGCTATGGCTACACCTTC. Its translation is CASTDRGRGYGYTF.

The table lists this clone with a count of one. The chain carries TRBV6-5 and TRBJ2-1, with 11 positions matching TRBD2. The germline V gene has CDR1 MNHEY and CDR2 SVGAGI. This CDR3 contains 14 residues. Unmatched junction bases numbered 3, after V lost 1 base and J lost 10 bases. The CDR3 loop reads CASSYWLAGGEQFF. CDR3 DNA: TGTGCCAGCAGTTACTGGTTAGCGGGGGGGGAGCAGTTCTTC.

CDR3 in amino acids: CASKGQVNQPQHF. The CDR3 nucleotides read TGTGCCAGCAAGGGACAAGTCAATCAGCCCCAGCATTTT. The V and J genes are TRBV2 and TRBJ1-5; weak D call: TRBD1 (6 bases). The germline gives CDR1 SNHLY, CDR2 FYNNEI. The CDR3 totals 13 residues. Trimming took off 7 bases at V and 3 bases at J, with 10 bases between the two ends.

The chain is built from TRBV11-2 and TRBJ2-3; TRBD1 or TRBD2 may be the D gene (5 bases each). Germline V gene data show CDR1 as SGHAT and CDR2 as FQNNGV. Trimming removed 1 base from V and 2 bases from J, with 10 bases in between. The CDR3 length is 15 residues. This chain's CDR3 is CASSLARGSTDTQYF. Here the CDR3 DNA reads TGTGCCAGCAGCTTAGCGAGGGGCTCCACAGATACGCAGTATTTT.

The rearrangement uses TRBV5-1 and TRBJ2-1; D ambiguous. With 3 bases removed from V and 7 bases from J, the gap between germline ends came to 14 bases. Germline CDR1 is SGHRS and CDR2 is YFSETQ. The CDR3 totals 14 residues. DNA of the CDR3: TGCGCCAGCAGCTCCCTGGCTGGGTCGAATGAGCAGTTCTTC. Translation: CASSSLAGSNEQFF.

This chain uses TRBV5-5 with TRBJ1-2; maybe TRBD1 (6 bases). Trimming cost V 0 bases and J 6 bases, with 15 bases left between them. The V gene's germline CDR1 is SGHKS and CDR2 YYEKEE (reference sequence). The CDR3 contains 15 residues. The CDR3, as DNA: TGTGCCAGCAGCTTGGAGAACAGGGTGTCGGATGGCTACACCTTC. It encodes CASSLENRVSDGYTF.

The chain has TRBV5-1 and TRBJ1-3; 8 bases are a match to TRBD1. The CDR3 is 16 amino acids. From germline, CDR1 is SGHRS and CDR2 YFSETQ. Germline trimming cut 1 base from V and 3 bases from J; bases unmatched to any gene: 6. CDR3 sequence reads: CASSLFGTGGGNTIYF. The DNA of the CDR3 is TGCGCCAGCAGCTTGTTTGGGACAGGCGGTGGAAACACCATATATTTT.

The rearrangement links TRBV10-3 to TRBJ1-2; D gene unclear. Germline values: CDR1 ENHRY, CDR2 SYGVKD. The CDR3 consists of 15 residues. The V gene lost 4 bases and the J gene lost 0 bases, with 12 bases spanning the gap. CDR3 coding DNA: TGTGCCATCAGTGGAGGGAGGCCACCTAACTATGGCTACACCTTC. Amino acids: CAISGGRPPNYGYTF.

CDR3 amino acids: CSVGRVAGEGTQYF. CDR3 sequence (DNA): TGCAGCGTTGGCAGGGTAGCGGGGGAAGGGACCCAGTACTTC. This chain connects TRBV29-1 to TRBJ2-5, with 9 bases fitting TRBD2. Germline V gene sequence: CDR1 SQVTM, CDR2 ANQGSEA. V shed 4 bases, J shed 7 bases, and the junction held 10 bases outside the gene matches. This CDR3 is 14 amino acids long.

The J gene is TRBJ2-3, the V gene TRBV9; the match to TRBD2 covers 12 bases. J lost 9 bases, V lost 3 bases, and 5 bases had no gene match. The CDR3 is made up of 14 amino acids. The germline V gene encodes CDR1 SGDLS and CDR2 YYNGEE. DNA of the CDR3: TGTGCCAGCAGCGACGCTAGCGGGGGGGAAACGCAGTATTTT. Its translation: CASSDASGGETQYF.

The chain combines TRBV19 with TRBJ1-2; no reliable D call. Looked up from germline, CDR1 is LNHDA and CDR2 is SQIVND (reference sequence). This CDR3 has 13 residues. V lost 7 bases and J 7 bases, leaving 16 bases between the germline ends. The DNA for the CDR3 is TGTGCCAGTACCGCAGGACGCATTTTTGGCTACACCTTC. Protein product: CASTAGRIFGYTF.

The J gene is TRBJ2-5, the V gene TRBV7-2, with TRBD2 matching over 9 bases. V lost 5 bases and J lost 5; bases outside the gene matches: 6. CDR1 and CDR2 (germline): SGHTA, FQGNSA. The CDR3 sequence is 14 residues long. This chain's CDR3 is CASSPGLASETQYF. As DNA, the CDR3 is TGTGCCAGCAGCCCCGGACTAGCGTCCGAGACCCAGTACTTC.

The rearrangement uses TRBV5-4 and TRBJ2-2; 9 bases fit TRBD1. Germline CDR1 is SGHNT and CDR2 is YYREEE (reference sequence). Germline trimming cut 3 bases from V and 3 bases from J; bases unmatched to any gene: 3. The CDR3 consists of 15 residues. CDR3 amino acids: CASSSRQGDTGELFF. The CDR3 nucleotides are TGTGCCAGCAGCTCGAGACAGGGGGACACCGGGGAGCTGTTTTTT.

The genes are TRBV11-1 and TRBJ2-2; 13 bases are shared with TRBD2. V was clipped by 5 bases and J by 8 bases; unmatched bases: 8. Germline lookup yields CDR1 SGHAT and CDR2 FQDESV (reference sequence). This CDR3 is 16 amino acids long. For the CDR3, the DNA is TGTGCCAGCAGCCGAGGACTAGCGGGAGAGGCTGGGGAGCTGTTTTTT. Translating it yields CASSRGLAGEAGELFF.